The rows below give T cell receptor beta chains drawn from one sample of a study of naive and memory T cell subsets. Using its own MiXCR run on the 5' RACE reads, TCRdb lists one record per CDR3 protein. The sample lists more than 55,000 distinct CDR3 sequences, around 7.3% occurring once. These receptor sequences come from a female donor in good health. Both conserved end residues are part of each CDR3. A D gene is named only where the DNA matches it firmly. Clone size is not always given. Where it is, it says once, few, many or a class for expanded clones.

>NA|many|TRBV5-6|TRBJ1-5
TGTGCCAGCAGCTTCGGCTTGTATGGCAATCAGCCCCAGCATTTT
CASSFGLYGNQPQHF
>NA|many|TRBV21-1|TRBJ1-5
TGTGACCCCGACAGGAGGCGGAGGCAGTTGGAGCCCCAGCATTTT
CDPDRRRRQLEPQHF
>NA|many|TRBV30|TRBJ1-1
TGTGCCTGGAGTGTGGACCCAGGCACTGAAGCTTTCTTT
CAWSVDPGTEAFF
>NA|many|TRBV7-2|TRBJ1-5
TGTGCCAGCAGCTTATGGGGTAGGGACAATCAGCCCCAGCATTTT
CASSLWGRDNQPQHF
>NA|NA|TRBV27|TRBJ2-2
TGTGCCAGCAGTTGGGGAAACACCGGGGAGCTGTTTTTT
CASSWGNTGELFF
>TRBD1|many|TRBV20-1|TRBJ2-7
TGCAGTGCTAGTCTAGGGGGCCCCGCGGAGTACTTC
CSASLGGPAEYF
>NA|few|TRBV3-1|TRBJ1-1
TGTGCCAGCAGCAACGGGGGTGAAGCTTTCTTT
CASSNGGEAFF
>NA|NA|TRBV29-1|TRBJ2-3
TGCAGCGTGATGGGACTTACAGATACGCAGTATTTT
CSVMGLTDTQYF
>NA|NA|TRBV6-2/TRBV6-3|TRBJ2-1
TGTGCCAGCAGCCAAGTGGTTGAGCAGTTCTTC
CASSQVVEQFF
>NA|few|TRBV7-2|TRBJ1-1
TGTGCCAGCACCTGGGCCGGGAGGGGAGCTGAAGTTTTCTTT
CASTWAGRGAEVFF
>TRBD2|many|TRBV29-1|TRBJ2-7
TGCAGCGTGGGACTAGCGGGGGCAGGAGAGCAGTACTTC
CSVGLAGAGEQYF
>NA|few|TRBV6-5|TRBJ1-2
TGTGCCGTAAAAACAAGGGGGTTGGGCTACACCTTC
CAVKTRGLGYTF
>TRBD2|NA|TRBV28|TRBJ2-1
TGTGCCAGCAGTCCTTACACCGGGACTAGCGTAAAGAGCTCCTACAATGAGCAGTTCTTC
CASSPYTGTSVKSSYNEQFF
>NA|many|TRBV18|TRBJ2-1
TGTGCCAGCTCACCACGGTGGGGGGAAAGCTCCTACAATGAGCAGTTCTTC
CASSPRWGESSYNEQFF
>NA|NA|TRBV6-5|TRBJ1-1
TGTGCCAGCAGTTCCCGCACTGAAGCTTTCTTT
CASSSRTEAFF
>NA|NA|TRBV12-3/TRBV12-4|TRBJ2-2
TGTGCCAGCACCCGGGGCGGGGAATGGTTTATGACCGGGGAGCTGTTTTTT
CASTRGGEWFMTGELFF
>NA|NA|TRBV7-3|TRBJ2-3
TGTGCCAGCAGCTTCAACAGGGCAGATACGCAGTATTTT
CASSFNRADTQYF
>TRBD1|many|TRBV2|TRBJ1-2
TGTGCCAGCAGTGAGGGGCAGGGGGCGCTTGGCTACACCTTC
CASSEGQGALGYTF
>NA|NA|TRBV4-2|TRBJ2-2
TGTGCCAGCAGCCAAGACGGGCATCAGGGCGCCGGGGAGCTGTTTTTT
CASSQDGHQGAGELFF
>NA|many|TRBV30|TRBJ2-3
TGTGCCTGGACGCAGAGACGGGCAGATACGCAGTATTTT
CAWTQRRADTQYF
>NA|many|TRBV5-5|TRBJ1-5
TGTGCCAGCAGCTTATCCGGGATCGGTCAGCCCCAGCATTTT
CASSLSGIGQPQHF
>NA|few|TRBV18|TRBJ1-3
TGTGCCAGCTCGCTATTGGATCAGGGGAGGAACACCATATATTTT
CASSLLDQGRNTIYF
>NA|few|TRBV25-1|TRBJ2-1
TGTGCCAGCAGGGAACCAGGGTACAATGAGCAGTTCTTC
CASREPGYNEQFF
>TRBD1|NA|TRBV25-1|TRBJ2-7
TGTGCCAGCAGTGAATGGCGGACAGGGGGCTACGAGCAGTACTTC
CASSEWRTGGYEQYF
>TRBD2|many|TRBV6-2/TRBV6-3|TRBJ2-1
TGTGCCAGCAGTAAAAGCGGGGAAGGTCCCAATGAGCAGTTCTTC
CASSKSGEGPNEQFF
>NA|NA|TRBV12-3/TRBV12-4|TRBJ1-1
TGTGCCAGCAGTTTCGCGGGCTACACTGAAGCTTTCTTT
CASSFAGYTEAFF
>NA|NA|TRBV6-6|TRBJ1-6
TGTGCCAGCAGTTACGCCAGGGGTTCACCCCTCCACTTT
CASSYARGSPLHF
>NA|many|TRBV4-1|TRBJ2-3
TGCGCCAGCAGCCAAGCAGCGCTCGCAGATACGCAGTATTTT
CASSQAALADTQYF
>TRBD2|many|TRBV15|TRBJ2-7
TGTGCCACGAAGATAGCGGGGGGCGACGGGTACGAGCAGTACTTC
CATKIAGGDGYEQYF
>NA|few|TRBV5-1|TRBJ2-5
TGCGCCAGCAGCTTCACAGTGGGACAAGAGACCCAGTACTTC
CASSFTVGQETQYF
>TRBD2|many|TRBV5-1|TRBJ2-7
TGCGCCAGCAGCTTGCCTAGCGGGGGTGCAAACGAGCAGTACTTC
CASSLPSGGANEQYF
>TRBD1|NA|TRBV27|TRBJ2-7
TGTGCCAGCAGTAGGATAGGGGGCGACACCTACGAGCAGTACTTC
CASSRIGGDTYEQYF
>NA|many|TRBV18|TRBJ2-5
TGTGCCAGCTCAAGGGAGCAAGAGACCCAGTACTTC
CASSREQETQYF
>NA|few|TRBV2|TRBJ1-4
TGTGCCAGCAGTGCTCCCGCGGGGGTGGAGAAACTGTTTTTT
CASSAPAGVEKLFF
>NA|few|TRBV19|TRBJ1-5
TGTGCCAGTAGTGGAGGACACCAGATTAGCAATCAGCCCCAGCATTTT
CASSGGHQISNQPQHF
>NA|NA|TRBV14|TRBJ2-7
TGTGCCAGCAGCCAAGGCCCAAGCCGGGAGCAGTACTTC
CASSQGPSREQYF
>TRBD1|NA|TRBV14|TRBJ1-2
TGTGCCAGCAGCCATGAGGACAGGCTCTATGGCTACACCTTC
CASSHEDRLYGYTF
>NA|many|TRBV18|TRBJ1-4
TGTGCCAGCTCACCTCGTCAGTTAAATGAAAAACTGTTTTTT
CASSPRQLNEKLFF
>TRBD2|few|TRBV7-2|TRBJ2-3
TGTGCCAGCAGCCGTCGCGGGGGGGCCATAGATACGCAGTATTTT
CASSRRGGAIDTQYF
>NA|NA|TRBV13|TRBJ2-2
TGTGCCAGCAGCTTAGGGACAGATTACACCGGGGAGCTGTTTTTT
CASSLGTDYTGELFF
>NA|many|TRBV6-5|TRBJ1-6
TGTGCCAGCAGTTACTCCAGAGACGCAGCCCATTCACCCCTCCACTTT
CASSYSRDAAHSPLHF
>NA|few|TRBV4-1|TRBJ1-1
TGCGCCAGCAGCCAAGATTACGGGGGCACTGAAGCTTTCTTT
CASSQDYGGTEAFF
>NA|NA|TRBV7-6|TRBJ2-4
TGTGCCAGCAGCCATCCAGGGGAGGCCAAAAACATTCAGTACTTC
CASSHPGEAKNIQYF
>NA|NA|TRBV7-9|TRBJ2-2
TGTGCCAGCAGCTTAGCGTTCCCCGAAGACAGGAAAAACACCGGGGAGCTGTTTTTT
CASSLAFPEDRKNTGELFF
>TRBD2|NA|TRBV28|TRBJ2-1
TGTGCCAGCAGTCGAAGCGGGGGGGATGCCTACAATGAGCAGTTCTTC
CASSRSGGDAYNEQFF
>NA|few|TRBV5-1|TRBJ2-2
TGCGCCAGCAGCTTGGTGGAGGGGGTCCCCGGGGAGCTGTTTTTT
CASSLVEGVPGELFF
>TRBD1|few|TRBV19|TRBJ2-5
TGTGCCAGTCTCTCGGGGACAGACCAAGAGACCCAGTACTTC
CASLSGTDQETQYF
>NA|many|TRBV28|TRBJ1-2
TGTGCCAGCAGTTTTTCCCCGAACTATGGCTACACCTTC
CASSFSPNYGYTF
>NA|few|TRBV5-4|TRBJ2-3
TGTGCCAGCAGCTTGTGGGGGACAGATACGCAGTATTTT
CASSLWGTDTQYF
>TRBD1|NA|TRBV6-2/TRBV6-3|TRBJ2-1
TGTGCCAGCACCACCCCGGGACAGAGATCCTACAATGAGCAGTTCTTC
CASTTPGQRSYNEQFF